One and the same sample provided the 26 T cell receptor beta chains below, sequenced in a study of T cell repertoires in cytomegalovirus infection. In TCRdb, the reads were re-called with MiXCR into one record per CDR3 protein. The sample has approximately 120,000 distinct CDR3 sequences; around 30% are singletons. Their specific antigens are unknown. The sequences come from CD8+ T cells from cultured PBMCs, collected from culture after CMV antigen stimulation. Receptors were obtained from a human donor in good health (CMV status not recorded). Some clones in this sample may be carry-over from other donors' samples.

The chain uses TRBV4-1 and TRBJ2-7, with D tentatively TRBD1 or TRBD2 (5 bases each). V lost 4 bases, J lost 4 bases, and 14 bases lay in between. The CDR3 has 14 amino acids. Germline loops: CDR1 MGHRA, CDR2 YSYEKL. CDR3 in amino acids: CASSPWDGEYEQYF. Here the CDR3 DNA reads TGCGCCAGCAGCCCCTGGGACGGAGAATACGAGCAGTACTTC.

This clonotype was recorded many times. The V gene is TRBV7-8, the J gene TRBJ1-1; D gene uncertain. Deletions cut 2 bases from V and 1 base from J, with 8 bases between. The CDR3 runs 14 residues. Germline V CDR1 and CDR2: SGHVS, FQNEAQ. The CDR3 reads CASSLFQQNTEAFF. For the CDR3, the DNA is TGTGCCAGCAGCTTATTTCAGCAGAACACTGAAGCTTTCTTT.

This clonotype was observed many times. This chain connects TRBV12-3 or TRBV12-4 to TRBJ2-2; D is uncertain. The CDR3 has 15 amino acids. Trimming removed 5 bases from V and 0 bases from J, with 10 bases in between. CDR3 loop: CASSPHSPNTGELFF. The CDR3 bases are TGTGCCAGCAGTCCCCATAGCCCGAACACCGGGGAGCTGTTTTTT.

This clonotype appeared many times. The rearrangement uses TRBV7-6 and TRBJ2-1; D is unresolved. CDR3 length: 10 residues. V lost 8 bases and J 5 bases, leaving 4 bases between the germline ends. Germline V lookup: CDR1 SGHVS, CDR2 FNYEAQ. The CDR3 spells CASGNNEQFF. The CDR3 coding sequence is TGTGCCAGCGGTAACAATGAGCAGTTCTTC. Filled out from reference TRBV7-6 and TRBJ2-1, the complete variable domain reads GAGVSQSPRYKVTKRGQDVALRCDPISGHVSLYWYRQALGQGPEFLTYFNYEAQQDKSGLPNDRFSAERPEGSISTLTIQRTEQRDSAMYRCASGNNEQFFGPGTRLTVL.

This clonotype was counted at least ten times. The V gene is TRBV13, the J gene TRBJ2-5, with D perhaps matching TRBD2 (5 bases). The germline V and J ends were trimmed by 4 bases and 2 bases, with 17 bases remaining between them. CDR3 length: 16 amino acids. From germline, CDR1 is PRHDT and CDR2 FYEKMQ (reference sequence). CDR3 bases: TGTGCCAGCAGCTCCGCCTTCGAGGGAATTCAAGAGACCCAGTACTTC. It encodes CASSSAFEGIQETQYF.

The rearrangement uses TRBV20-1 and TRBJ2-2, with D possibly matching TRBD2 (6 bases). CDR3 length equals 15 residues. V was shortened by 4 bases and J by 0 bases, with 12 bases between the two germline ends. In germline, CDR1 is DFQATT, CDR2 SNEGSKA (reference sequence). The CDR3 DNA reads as TGCAGTGCTATTCCTAGCGACGCGAACACCGGGGAGCTGTTTTTT. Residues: CSAIPSDANTGELFF.

The CDR3 DNA reads TGTGCCAGCAGCTCCGGGACAGGGTACACCTTC. Protein sequence: CASSSGTGYTF. The V gene is TRBV11-2, the J gene TRBJ1-2, with 9 nucleotides matching TRBD1. CDR3 size: 11 residues. The germline CDR1 and CDR2 sequences are SGHAT and FQNNGV. With 4 bases clipped from V and 11 bases from J, the junction kept 2 bases outside the gene matches.

Written as DNA, the CDR3 is TGCAGTGCTAGAGATGGGGAACTAGAAGCCAAAAACATTCAGTACTTC. Translating gives CSARDGELEAKNIQYF. The chain joins TRBV20-1 to TRBJ2-4; the D gene is possibly TRBD2 (5 bases). CDR3 length equals 16 residues. Trimming took 0 bases from V and 0 from J, leaving 12 bases between them. Germline values: CDR1 DFQATT, CDR2 SNEGSKA (reference sequence).

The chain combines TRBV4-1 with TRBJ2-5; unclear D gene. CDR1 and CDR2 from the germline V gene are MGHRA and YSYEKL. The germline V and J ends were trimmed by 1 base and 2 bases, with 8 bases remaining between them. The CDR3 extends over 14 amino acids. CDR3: CASSQGNRQETQYF. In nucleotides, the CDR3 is TGCGCCAGCAGCCAAGGCAACAGACAAGAGACCCAGTACTTC.

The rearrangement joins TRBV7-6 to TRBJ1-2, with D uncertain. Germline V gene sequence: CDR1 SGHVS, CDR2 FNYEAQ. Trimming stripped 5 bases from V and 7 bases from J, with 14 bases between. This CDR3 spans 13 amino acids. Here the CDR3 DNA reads TGTGCCAGCAGCCCCGAGAGGGTCGGTGGCTACACCTTC. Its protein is CASSPERVGGYTF.

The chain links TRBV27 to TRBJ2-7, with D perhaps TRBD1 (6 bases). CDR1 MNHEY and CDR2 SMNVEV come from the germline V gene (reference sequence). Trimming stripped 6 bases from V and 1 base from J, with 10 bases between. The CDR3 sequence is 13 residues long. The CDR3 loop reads CASSAGASYEQYF. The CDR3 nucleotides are TGTGCCAGCAGCGCAGGGGCTTCCTACGAGCAGTACTTC.

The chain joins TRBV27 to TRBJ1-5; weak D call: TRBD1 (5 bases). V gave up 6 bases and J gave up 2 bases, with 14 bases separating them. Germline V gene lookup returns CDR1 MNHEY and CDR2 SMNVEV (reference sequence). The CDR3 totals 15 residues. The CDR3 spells CASSSNRDRNQPQHF. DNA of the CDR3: TGTGCCAGCAGCTCCAACCGGGACCGCAATCAGCCCCAGCATTTT.

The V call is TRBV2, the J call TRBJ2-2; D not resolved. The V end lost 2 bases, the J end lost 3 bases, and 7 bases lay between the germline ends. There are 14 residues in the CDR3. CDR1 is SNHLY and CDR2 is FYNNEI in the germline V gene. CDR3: CASSESTYTGELFF. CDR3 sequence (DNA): TGTGCCAGCAGTGAAAGCACATACACCGGGGAGCTGTTTTTT.

The CDR3 DNA follows: TGTGCCAGCGGGCCAGGGGGAAATGAGCAGTTCTTC. It specifies CASGPGGNEQFF. The chain recombines TRBV27 with TRBJ2-1; 7 bases agree with TRBD1. J gave up 7 bases and V 8 bases, and 5 bases lay outside the gene matches. In germline, CDR1 is MNHEY, CDR2 SMNVEV (reference sequence). The length of the CDR3 is 12 residues.

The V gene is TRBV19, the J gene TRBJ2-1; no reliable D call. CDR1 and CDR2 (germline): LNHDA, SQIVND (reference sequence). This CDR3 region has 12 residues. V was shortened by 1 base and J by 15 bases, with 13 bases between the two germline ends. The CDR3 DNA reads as TGTGCCAGTAGTATAGGGGATGAAACTCGGTTCTTC. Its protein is CASSIGDETRFF.

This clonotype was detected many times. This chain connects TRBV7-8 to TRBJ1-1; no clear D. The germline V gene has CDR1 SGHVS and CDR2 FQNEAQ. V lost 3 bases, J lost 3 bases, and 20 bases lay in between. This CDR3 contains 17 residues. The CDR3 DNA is TGTGCCAGCAGCTTGTATGCTCTTGGAGGGCAGCACACTGAAGCTTTCTTT. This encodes CASSLYALGGQHTEAFF.

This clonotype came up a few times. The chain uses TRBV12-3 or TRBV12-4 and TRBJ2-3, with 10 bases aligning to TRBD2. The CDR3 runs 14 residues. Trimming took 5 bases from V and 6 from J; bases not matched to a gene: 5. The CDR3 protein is CASSPSGGRDTQYF. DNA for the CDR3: TGTGCCAGCAGTCCTAGCGGGGGTCGGGATACGCAGTATTTT.

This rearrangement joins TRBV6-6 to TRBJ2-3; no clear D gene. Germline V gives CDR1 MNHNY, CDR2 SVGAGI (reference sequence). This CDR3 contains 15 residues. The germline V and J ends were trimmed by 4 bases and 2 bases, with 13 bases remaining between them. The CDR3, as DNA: TGTGCCAGCAGTTTGGACGACCTTGCCACAGATACGCAGTATTTT. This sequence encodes CASSLDDLATDTQYF.

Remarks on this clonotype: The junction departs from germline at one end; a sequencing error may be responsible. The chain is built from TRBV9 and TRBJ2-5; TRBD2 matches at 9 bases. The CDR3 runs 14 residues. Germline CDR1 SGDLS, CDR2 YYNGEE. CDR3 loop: CVSSGRLADTTQYF. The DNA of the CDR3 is TGTGTCAGCAGCGGTAGACTAGCGGACACGACCCAGTACTTC. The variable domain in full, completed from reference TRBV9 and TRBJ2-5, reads DSGVTQTPKHLITATGQRVTLRCSPRSGDLSVYWYQQSLDQGLQFLIQYYNGEERAKGNILERFSAQQFPDLHSELNLSSLELGDSALYFCVSSGRLADTTQYFGPGTRLLVL.

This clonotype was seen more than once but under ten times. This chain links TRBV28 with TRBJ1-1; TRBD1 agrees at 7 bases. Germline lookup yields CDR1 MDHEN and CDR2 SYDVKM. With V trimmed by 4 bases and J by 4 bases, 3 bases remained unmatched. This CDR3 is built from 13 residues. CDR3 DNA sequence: TGTGCCAGCAGTTACAGGGGAGCCACTGAAGCTTTCTTT. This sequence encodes CASSYRGATEAFF.

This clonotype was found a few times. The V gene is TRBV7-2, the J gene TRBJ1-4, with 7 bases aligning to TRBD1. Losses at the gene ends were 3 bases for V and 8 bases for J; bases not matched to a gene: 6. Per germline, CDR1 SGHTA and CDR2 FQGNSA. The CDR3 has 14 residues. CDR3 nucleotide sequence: TGTGCCAGCAGCTTTGACAGGGTGGGCGAAAAACTGTTTTTT. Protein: CASSFDRVGEKLFF.

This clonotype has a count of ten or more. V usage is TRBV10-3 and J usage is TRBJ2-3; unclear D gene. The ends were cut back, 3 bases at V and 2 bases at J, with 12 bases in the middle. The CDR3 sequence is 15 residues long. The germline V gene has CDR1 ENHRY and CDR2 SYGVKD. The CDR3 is CAISEASLNTDTQYF. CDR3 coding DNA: TGTGCCATCAGTGAAGCCAGCCTGAACACAGATACGCAGTATTTT.

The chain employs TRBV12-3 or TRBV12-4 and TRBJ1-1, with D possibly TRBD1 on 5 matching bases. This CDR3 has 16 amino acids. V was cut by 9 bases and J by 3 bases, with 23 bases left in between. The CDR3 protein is CASLPGAGYRDTEAFF. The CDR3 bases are TGTGCCAGTCTACCTGGGGCTGGGTATCGGGACACTGAAGCTTTCTTT.

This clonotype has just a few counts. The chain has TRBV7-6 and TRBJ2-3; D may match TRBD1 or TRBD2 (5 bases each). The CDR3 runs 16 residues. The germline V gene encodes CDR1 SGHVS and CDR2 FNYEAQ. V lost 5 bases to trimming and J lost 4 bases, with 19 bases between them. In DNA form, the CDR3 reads TGTGCCAGCAGCCCACGCACTGGGGGAGATTCAGATACGCAGTATTTT. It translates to CASSPRTGGDSDTQYF.

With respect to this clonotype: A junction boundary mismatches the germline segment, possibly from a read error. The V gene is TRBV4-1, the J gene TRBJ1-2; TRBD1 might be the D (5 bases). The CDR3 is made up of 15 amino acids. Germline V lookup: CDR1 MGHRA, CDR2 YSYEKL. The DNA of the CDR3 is TGTGCCAGCAGCCAAGATATTTGGGGGAACTATGGCTACACCTTC. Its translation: CASSQDIWGNYGYTF.

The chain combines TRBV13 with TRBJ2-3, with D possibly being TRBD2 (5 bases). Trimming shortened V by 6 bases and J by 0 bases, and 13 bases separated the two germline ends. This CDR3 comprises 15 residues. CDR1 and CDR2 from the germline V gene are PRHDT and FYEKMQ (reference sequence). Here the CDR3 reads CASSWAGQSTDTQYF. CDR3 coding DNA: TGTGCCAGCAGTTGGGCGGGTCAAAGCACAGATACGCAGTATTTT.